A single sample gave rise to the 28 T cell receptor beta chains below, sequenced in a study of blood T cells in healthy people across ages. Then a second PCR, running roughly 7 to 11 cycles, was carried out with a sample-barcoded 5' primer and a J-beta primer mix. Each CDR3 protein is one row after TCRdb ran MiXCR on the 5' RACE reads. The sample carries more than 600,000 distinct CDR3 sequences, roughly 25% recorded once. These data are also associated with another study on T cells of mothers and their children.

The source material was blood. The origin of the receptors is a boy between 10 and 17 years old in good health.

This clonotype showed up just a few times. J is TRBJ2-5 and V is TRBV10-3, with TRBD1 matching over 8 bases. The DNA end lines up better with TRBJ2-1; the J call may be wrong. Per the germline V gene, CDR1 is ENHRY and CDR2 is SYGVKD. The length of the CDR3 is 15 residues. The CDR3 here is CAISPDRGVPNEQFF. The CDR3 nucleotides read TGTGCCATCAGTCCTGACAGGGGAGTCCCCAATGAGCAGTTCTTC.

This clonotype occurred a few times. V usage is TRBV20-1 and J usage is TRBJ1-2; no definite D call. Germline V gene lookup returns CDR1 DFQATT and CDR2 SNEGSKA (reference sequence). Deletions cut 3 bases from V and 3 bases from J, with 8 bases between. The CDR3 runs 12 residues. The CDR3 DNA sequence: TGCAGTGCTAGTTCGACATACTATGGCTACACCTTC. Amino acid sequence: CSASSTYYGYTF.

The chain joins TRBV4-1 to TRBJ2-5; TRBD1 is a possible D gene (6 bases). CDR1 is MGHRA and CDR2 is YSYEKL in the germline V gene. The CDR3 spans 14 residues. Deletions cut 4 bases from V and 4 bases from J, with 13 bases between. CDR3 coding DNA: TGCGCCAGCAGCCGGGGGCCCCCTGGAGAGACCCAGTACTTC. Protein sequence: CASSRGPPGETQYF.

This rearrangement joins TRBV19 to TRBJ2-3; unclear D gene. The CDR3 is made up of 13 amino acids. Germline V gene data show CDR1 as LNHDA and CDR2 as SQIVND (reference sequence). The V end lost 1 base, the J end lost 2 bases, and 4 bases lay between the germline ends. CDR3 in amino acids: CASSIAVTDTQYF. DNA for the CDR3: TGTGCCAGTAGTATAGCCGTCACAGATACGCAGTATTTT.

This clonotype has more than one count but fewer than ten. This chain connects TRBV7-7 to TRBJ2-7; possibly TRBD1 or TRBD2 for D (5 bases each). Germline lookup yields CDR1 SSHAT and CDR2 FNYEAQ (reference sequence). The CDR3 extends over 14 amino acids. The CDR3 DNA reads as TGTGCTAGCTGCATCAATGGGGGTAAGGGCGAGCAGTACTTC. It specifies CASCINGGKGEQYF.

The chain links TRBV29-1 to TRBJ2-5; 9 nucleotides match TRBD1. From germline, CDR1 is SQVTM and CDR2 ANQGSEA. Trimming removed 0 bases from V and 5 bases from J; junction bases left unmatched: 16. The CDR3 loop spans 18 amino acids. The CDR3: CSVEEGRDREGSRETQYF. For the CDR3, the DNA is TGCAGCGTTGAAGAGGGGAGGGACAGGGAGGGCTCAAGGGAGACCCAGTACTTC.

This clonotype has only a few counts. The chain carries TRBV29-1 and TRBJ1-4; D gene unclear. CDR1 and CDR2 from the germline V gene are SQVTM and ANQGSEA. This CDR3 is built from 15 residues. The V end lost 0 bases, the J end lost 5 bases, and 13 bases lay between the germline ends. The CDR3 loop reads CSVEEPESLNEKLFF. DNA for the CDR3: TGCAGCGTTGAAGAGCCGGAGTCATTGAATGAAAAACTGTTTTTT.

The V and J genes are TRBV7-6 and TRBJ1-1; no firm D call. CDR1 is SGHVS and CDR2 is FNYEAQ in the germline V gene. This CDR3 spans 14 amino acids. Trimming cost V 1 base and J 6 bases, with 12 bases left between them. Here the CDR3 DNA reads TGTGCCAGCAGCTTAGGAGACACTAACTCTGAAGCTTTCTTT. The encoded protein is CASSLGDTNSEAFF. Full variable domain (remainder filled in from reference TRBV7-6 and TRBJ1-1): GAGVSQSPRYKVTKRGQDVALRCDPISGHVSLYWYRQALGQGPEFLTYFNYEAQQDKSGLPNDRFSAERPEGSISTLTIQRTEQRDSAMYRCASSLGDTNSEAFFGQGTRLTVV.

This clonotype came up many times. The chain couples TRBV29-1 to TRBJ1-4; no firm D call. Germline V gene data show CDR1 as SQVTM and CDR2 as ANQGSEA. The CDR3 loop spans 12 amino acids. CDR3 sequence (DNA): TGCAGTGCCCGGGCACTGGAGGAAAAACTGTTTTTT. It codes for CSARALEEKLFF.

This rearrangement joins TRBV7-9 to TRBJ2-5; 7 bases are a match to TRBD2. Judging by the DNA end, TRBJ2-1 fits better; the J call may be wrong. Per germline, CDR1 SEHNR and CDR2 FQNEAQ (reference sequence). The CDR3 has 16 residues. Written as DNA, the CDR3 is TGTGCCAGCAGCTTTGGGAGGGAACGGGCCCACAGGGAGCAGTTCTTC. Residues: CASSFGRERAHREQFF.

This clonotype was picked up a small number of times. CDR3 bases: TGTGCTAGTGGGACGGATCCGGCTTTTGGAGCTTTCTTT. Translated, it gives CASGTDPAFGAFF. This sequence joins TRBV12-5 and TRBJ1-1; D is unclear. Germline CDR1 is LGHNT and CDR2 is FRNRAP. The CDR3 runs to 13 residues. V shed 6 bases and J shed 10 bases, with 18 bases lying between them.

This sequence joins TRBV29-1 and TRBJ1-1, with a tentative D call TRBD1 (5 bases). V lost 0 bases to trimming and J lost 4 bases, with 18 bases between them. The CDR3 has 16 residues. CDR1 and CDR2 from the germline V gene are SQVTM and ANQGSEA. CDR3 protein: CSVEDPAGSWSTEAFF. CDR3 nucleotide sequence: TGCAGCGTTGAAGATCCGGCAGGGAGCTGGAGCACTGAAGCTTTCTTT.

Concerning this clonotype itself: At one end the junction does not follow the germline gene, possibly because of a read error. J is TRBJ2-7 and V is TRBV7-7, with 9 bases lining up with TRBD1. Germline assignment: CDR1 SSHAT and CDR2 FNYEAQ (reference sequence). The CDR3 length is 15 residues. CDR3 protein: CASSSSPSTGGLQYF. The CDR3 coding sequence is TGTGCTAGCAGCTCTTCCCCCTCAACAGGGGGCCTGCAGTACTTC.

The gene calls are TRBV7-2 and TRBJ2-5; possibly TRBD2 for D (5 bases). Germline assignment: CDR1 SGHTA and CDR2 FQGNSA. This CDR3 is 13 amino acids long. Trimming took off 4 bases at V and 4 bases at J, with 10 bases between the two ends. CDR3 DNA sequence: TGTGCCAGCAGCTGGGAGAGTCGAGAGACCCAGTACTTC. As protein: CASSWESRETQYF.

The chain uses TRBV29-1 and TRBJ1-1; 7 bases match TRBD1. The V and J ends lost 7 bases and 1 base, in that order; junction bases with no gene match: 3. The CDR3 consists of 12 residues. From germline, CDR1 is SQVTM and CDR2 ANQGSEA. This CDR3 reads CSARDRNTEAFF. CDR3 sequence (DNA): TGCAGCGCCCGGGACAGGAACACTGAAGCTTTCTTT.

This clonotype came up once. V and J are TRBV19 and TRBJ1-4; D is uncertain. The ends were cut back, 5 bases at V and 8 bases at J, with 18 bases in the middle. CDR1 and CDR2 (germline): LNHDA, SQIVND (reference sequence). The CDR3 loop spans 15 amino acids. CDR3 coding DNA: TGTGCCAGTAGTGTACTATTTGGGTCCCCGGAAAAACTGTTTTTT. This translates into CASSVLFGSPEKLFF.

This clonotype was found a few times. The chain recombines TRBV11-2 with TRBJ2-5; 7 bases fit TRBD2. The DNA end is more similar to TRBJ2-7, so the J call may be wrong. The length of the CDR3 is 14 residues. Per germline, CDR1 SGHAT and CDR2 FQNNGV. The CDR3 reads CASSRPSGAYEQYF. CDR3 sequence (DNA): TGTGCCAGCAGCAGACCAAGCGGGGCCTACGAGCAGTACTTC.

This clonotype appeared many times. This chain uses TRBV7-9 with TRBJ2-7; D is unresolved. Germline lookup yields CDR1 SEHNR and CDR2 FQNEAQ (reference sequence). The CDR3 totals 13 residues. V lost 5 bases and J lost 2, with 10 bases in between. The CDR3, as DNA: TGTGCCAGCAGCCCCTTAGGACCCTACGAGCAGTACTTC. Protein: CASSPLGPYEQYF.

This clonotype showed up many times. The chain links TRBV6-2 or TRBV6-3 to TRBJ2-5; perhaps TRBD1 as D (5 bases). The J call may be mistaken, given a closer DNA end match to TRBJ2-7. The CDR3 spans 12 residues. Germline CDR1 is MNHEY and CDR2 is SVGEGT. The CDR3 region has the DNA TGTGCCAGCAGCTACAGGACCTACGAGCAGTACTTC. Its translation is CASSYRTYEQYF.

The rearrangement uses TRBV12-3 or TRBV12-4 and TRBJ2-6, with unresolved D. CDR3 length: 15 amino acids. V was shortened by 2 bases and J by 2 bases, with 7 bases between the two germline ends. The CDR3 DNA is TGTGCCAGCAGTTTAACCCCCCCTGGGGCCAACGTCCTGACTTTC. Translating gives CASSLTPPGANVLTF.

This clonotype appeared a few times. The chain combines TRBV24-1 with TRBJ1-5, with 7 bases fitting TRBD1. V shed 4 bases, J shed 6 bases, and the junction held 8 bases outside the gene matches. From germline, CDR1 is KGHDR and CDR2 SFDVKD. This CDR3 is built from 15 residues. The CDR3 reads CATSDSTGIGQPQHF. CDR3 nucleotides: TGTGCCACCAGTGACTCGACAGGGATAGGTCAGCCCCAGCATTTT.

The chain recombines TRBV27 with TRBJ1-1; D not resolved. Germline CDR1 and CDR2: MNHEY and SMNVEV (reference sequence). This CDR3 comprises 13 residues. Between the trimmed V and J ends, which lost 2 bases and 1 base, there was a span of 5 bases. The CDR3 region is CASSLHSNTEAFF. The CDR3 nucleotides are TGTGCCAGCAGTTTACACTCGAACACTGAAGCTTTCTTT.

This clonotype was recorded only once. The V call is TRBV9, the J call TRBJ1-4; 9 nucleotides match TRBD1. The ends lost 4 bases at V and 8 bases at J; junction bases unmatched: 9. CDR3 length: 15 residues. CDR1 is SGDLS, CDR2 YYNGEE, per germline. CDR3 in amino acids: CASSWTGEVGEKLFF. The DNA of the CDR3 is TGTGCCAGCAGCTGGACAGGGGAGGTGGGAGAAAAACTGTTTTTT.

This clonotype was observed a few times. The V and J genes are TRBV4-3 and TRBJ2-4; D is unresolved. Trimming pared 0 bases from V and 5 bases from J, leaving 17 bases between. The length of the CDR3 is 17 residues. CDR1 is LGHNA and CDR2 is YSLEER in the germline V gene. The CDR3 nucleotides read TGCGCCAGCAGCCAAGAGTTCCAGCCTTTTACCCAAAACATTCAGTACTTC. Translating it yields CASSQEFQPFTQNIQYF.

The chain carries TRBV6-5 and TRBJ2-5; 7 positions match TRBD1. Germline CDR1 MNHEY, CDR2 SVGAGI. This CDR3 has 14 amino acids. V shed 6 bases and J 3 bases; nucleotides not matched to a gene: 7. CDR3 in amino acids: CASRPTGTKETQYF. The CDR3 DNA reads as TGTGCCAGCAGGCCGACAGGGACCAAAGAGACCCAGTACTTC.

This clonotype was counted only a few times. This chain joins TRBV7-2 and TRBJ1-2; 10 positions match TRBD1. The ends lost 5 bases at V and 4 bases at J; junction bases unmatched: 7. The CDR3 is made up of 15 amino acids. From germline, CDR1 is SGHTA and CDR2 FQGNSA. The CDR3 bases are TGTGCCAGCAGCACGGCGGGACAGGGGTCCTATGGCTACACCTTC. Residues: CASSTAGQGSYGYTF.

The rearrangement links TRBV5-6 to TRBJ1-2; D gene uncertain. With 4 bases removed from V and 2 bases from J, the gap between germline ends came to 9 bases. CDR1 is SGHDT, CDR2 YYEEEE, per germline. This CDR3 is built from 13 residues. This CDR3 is CASSPGSNYGYTF. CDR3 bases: TGTGCCAGCAGCCCTGGCTCGAACTATGGCTACACCTTC.

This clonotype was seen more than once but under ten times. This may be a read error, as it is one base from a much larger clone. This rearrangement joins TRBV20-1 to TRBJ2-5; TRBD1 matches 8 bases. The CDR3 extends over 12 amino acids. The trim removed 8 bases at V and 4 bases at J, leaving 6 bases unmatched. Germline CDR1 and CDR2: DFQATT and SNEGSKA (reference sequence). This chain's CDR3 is CSFRGRGETQYF. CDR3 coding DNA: TGCAGTTTCAGGGGGCGCGGAGAGACCCAGTACTTC.